These T cell receptor beta chains were read from a single sample in a study of OX40 agonist ivuxolimab in advanced cancers. Only in-frame clones appear in the TCRdb table, and some are missing; sequencing was by immunoSEQ multiplex PCR. The sample carries about 20,000 clones, about 86% recorded once. The sequencing here drew on CD4+ or CD8+ T cells sorted from blood, taken in a trial of the OX40 agonist ivuxolimab. The receptors here all came from an adult with an advanced solid tumor such as melanoma, head and neck, liver or kidney cancer. The CDR3 runs from the conserved cysteine through the conserved F or W. D genes are given only for firm matches. Clone size is stated in some rows and not others, as once, few, many or a class when expanded.

clone size | J gene | V gene | D gene | CDR3 DNA | CDR3 protein
- | TRBJ2-3 | TRBV27 | TRBD2 | TGTGCCAGCCGACTGGAAGCGGGATTCACAGATACGCAGTATTTT | CASRLEAGFTDTQYF
- | TRBJ1-1 | TRBV18 | - | TGTGCCAGCTCACTGGGAGGATTGAACACTGAAGCTTTCTTT | CASSLGGLNTEAFF
- | TRBJ1-5 | TRBV6-1 | - | TGTGCCAGCAGAACCAGAAGGGATCAGCCCCAGCATTTT | CASRTRRDQPQHF
- | TRBJ2-6 | TRBV7-2 | - | TGTGCCAGCAGCTATTCATTAGTAACATTAGCGGGGGCCAACGTCCTGACTTTC | CASSYSLVTLAGANVLTF
- | TRBJ1-6 | TRBV4-2 | - | TGTGCCAGCAGCCAAGTCGCCCTCCTTAATTCACCCCTCCACTTT | CASSQVALLNSPLHF
- | TRBJ1-1 | TRBV5-8 | TRBD1 | TGTGCCAGCAGCGCGCCGTACAGGGGGAACACTGAAGCTTTCTTT | CASSAPYRGNTEAFF
- | TRBJ1-2 | TRBV29-1 | - | TGCAGCACCCAGGACGGCTTACCTAACTATGGCTACACCTTC | CSTQDGLPNYGYTF
- | TRBJ1-1 | TRBV19 | TRBD1 | TGTGCCAGTAGTATAGCCGGGACAGGGAACACTGAAGCTTTCTTT | CASSIAGTGNTEAFF
once | TRBJ2-7 | TRBV11-2 | TRBD2 | TGTGCCAGCTGGGGACTAGACTCCTACGAGCAGTACTTC | CASWGLDSYEQYF
few | TRBJ1-1 | TRBV30 | - | TGTGCCTGGAGTGTAGTCGAAAGCACTGAAGCTTTCTTT | CAWSVVESTEAFF
- | TRBJ2-7 | TRBV2 | - | TGTGCCAGCAGTGGCAGGGAAACCTACGAGCAGTACTTC | CASSGRETYEQYF
few | TRBJ2-1 | TRBV2 | - | TGTGCCAGCGGTCAATCCGATGAGCAGTTCTTC | CASGQSDEQFF
once | TRBJ2-7 | TRBV6-6 | TRBD1 | TGTGCCAGCAGCCCCCGGACAGGTAACTCCTACGAGCAGTACTTC | CASSPRTGNSYEQYF
- | TRBJ2-3 | TRBV11-1 | - | TGTGCCAGCAGCCCGGGGGCAGCGACGCAGTATTTT | CASSPGAATQYF
- | TRBJ2-7 | TRBV5-4 | TRBD1 | TGTGCCAGCAGCGTGGGGACAGGGCAGTACGAGCAGTACTTC | CASSVGTGQYEQYF
- | TRBJ1-1 | TRBV6-6 | TRBD1 | TGTGCCAGCAGTTTGGGGACAGGGACCAGCCTTGAAGCTTTCTTT | CASSLGTGTSLEAFF
- | TRBJ2-5 | TRBV28 | TRBD1 | TGTGCCAGCAGCGACCGGACAGGGCAAGAGACCCAGTACTTC | CASSDRTGQETQYF
few | TRBJ1-5 | TRBV28 | - | TGTGCCAGCACTCAAGGGGGGGGGTCCCTCAATCAGCCCCAGCATTTT | CASTQGGGSLNQPQHF
once | TRBJ1-1 | TRBV5-6 | TRBD1 | TGTGCCAGCAGCCGCGGGACAGTTCACGCTGAAGCTTTCTTT | CASSRGTVHAEAFF
- | TRBJ2-1 | TRBV12-5 | TRBD2 | TGTGCTAGTGGTTCCCCTACTAGCGGGAGAATTGGTGAGCAGTTCTTC | CASGSPTSGRIGEQFF
- | TRBJ2-7 | TRBV2 | - | TGTGCCAGCAGTGAGGAGGGTTCCTACGAGCAGTACTTC | CASSEEGSYEQYF
- | TRBJ2-3 | TRBV19 | TRBD2 | TGTGCCAGTAGTATAGTGGCTAGCGGGGGGGCTGATACGCAGTATTTT | CASSIVASGGADTQYF
- | TRBJ2-5 | TRBV4-2 | - | TGTGCCAGCAGCCAAGTCGCAGGGAAAGAGACCCAGTACTTC | CASSQVAGKETQYF
- | TRBJ2-1 | TRBV27 | - | TGTGCCAGCAGACCCTTGGCGGGGAGCTCCTACAATGAGCAGTTCTTC | CASRPLAGSSYNEQFF
- | TRBJ2-7 | TRBV28 | TRBD2 | TGTGCCAGCAGTCTGGGAGGGGAGCACGAGCAGTACTTC | CASSLGGEHEQYF
- | TRBJ1-5 | TRBV6-5 | - | TGTGCCAGCAGTTATTCGTATGATAGCAATCAGCCCCAGCATTTT | CASSYSYDSNQPQHF